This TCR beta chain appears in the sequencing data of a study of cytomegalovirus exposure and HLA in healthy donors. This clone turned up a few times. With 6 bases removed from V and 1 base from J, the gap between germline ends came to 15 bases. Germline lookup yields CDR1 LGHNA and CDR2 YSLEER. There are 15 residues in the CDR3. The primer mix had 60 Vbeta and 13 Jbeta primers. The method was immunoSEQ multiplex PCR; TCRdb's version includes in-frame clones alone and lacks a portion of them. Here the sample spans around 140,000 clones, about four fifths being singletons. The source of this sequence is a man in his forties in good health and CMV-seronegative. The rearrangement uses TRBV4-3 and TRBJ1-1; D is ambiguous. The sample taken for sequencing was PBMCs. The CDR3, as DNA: TGCGCCAGCAGGCACCGGGGTGTGGGGAACACTGAAGCTTTCTTT. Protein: CASRHRGVGNTEAFF.